This T cell receptor (beta chain) appears in the sequencing data of a study of T cell repertoires in aging, cancer and after chemotherapy. Across the whole study: Donor ages fell into six groups from 30 or younger up to 70 or older. Roughly 8.8 million TCR reads made up the full dataset. Whole-study findings and limits: Median generation probability rose over the chemotherapy interval in each cancer cohort, suggesting rebound thymic output.

V dropped 4 bases and J dropped 15; count of bases not matched to a gene: 15. This CDR3 comprises 13 residues. Germline CDR1 reads SQVTM; CDR2 reads ANQGSEA. TCR beta rearrangements were amplified from peripheral blood genomic DNA. This clonotype is medium-sized within its sample. The antigen remains unidentified. Rearranged V-D-J TRB sequences were amplified with a mixed TRB-A/B primer pool. MiXCR was run by TCRdb on the multiplex PCR reads, yielding one entry per CDR3 protein. The table records some 8,500 distinct CDR3 sequences, 35% to 50% of them present only once. The source of this sequence is a human donor with a solid tumor. Material for sequencing was blood. V gene TRBV29-1 combines with J gene TRBJ2-1; 7 bases are a match to TRBD2. CDR3 sequence: CSVGETSAGVRFF. As DNA, the CDR3 is TGCAGCGTTGGGGAAACTAGCGCCGGAGTGCGGTTCTTC.